This T cell receptor beta chain was identified in a study of OX40 agonist ivuxolimab in advanced cancers. Turning to the study itself: Patients received ivuxolimab, an intravenous treatment, every 2 weeks at 0.01 to 10 mg/kg.

The data were produced by immunoSEQ multiplex PCR, yet TCRdb's version contains in-frame clones alone and is incomplete. The sample holds under 150,000 clones, about 93% seen once. Material: CD4+ or CD8+ T cells sorted from blood, obtained in a trial of the OX40 agonist ivuxolimab. The receptor's source is an adult with an advanced solid tumor such as melanoma, head and neck, liver or kidney cancer.

The CDR3 loop reads CASSLGGYNEKLFF. The CDR3, as DNA: TGTGCCAGCAGTTTAGGGGGTTATAATGAAAAACTGTTTTTT. This chain links TRBV6-6 with TRBJ1-4, with a tentative D call TRBD1 (6 bases). The CDR3 extends over 14 amino acids. V lost 4 bases to trimming and J lost 4 bases, with 10 bases between them. CDR1 MNHNY and CDR2 SVGAGI come from the germline V gene (reference sequence).